The 4 T cell receptor beta chains reported below all come from one sample, sequenced in a study of blood T cell repertoires in COVID-19 (TCRdb year 2020). The library relied on the immunoSEQ multiplex PCR assay. TCRdb took this table from immuneACCESS and kept in-frame rearrangements with V and J called. Such tables lack part of the clones; where checked against another copy, unresolved V genes explain under half of the gap, and the rest is unexplained. Present in this sample are about 150,000 clones, about 85% of which were seen just once. The ten largest account for 0.6% to 0.65% of the sample. The specimen sequenced was peripheral blood. These TCRs come from a man between 60 and 75 years old with COVID-19, enrolled during active disease.

The rearrangement links TRBV5-6 to TRBJ1-4; 9 bases map to TRBD1. The CDR3 is 15 residues long. CDR1 is SGHDT, CDR2 YYEEEE, per germline. The junction had 14 bases not matched to a gene; V was cut back by 4 bases and J by 13 bases. This CDR3 reads CASSRRDRVDLGLFF. Written as DNA, the CDR3 is TGTGCCAGCAGCCGCCGGGACAGGGTGGATCTGGGACTGTTTTTT.

This chain joins TRBV19 and TRBJ2-3; 10 bases are a match to TRBD2. Germline loops: CDR1 LNHDA, CDR2 SQIVND (reference sequence). V was clipped by 6 bases and J by 3 bases; unmatched bases: 6. The CDR3 contains 15 residues. CDR3 nucleotides: TGTGCCAGTAGACCTAGCGGGAGTATAACAGATACGCAGTATTTT. Translated, it gives CASRPSGSITDTQYF.

This clone occurred a few times. The gene calls are TRBV19 and TRBJ1-3, with 7 bases that match TRBD1. Germline trimming cut 6 bases from V and 0 bases from J; bases unmatched to any gene: 2. There are 14 residues in the CDR3. The germline gives CDR1 LNHDA, CDR2 SQIVND (reference sequence). The CDR3 DNA reads as TGTGCCAGTAGGGGACAGATCTCTGGAAACACCATATATTTT. Amino acids: CASRGQISGNTIYF.

The chain combines TRBV19 with TRBJ1-6, with 7 bases identical to TRBD1. V shed 6 bases and J 7 bases; nucleotides not matched to a gene: 9. The CDR3 has 15 amino acids. Germline lookup yields CDR1 LNHDA and CDR2 SQIVND (reference sequence). CDR3 amino acids: CASRSRDRANSPLHF. As DNA, the CDR3 is TGTGCCAGTAGATCTCGGGACAGAGCAAATTCACCCCTCCACTTT.